This T cell receptor beta chain was retrieved from a study of early T cells in non-severe SARS-CoV-2 infection. Individual cDNA molecules received unique molecular identifiers during library preparation. TCRdb called the 5' RACE reads again in MiXCR, with one record for every CDR3 protein. Of some 54,000 distinct CDR3 sequences listed, approximately 9.3% are singletons. Trimming removed 7 bases at V and 3 bases at J, with 16 bases between. This CDR3 is 15 amino acids long. The V gene's germline CDR1 is MNHNS and CDR2 SASEGT. This clonotype was observed at least ten times. This rearrangement joins TRBV6-1 to TRBJ1-5; D gene unclear. Specimen: whole blood. This receptor was obtained from an adult who was a healthcare worker with PCR-confirmed SARS-CoV-2 infection or an uninfected control (not recorded which). CDR3 sequence: CASTISGGINQPQHF. CDR3 bases: TGTGCCAGCACCATCTCGGGAGGCATCAATCAGCCCCAGCATTTT.